This T cell receptor (beta chain) derives from a study of blood T cells in healthy people across ages. Whole-study findings and limits: Older age went with lower TCR beta diversity per million T cells, in a roughly linear way.

Concerning this clonotype itself: As yet, its antigen is unknown.

The CDR3 contains 15 residues. The germline CDR1 and CDR2 sequences are SGHAT and FQNNGV. Then a second PCR, running roughly 7 to 11 cycles, was carried out with a sample-barcoded 5' primer and a J-beta primer mix. TCRdb itself ran the 5' RACE reads through MiXCR, one entry per CDR3 protein. The sample has around 800,000 distinct CDR3 sequences; around 50% are singletons. The origin of this receptor is a man older than 75 in good health. Sequencing was carried out using blood. The chain carries TRBV11-2 and TRBJ2-5; D might be TRBD1 or TRBD2, each matching 5 bases. The assigned J gene may be wrong: the sequence end matches TRBJ2-7 better. CDR3 region: CASSLVGDALAEQYF. CDR3 nucleotides: TGTGCCAGCAGCTTAGTGGGGGACGCCCTCGCCGAGCAGTACTTC.